Sequencing of this T cell receptor (beta chain) was carried out in a study of blood T cell repertoires in COVID-19. Across the study: Samples taken during acute and convalescent COVID-19 were collected in the United States, Italy and Spain.

Profiled with immunoSEQ multiplex PCR; TCRdb holds only in-frame clones, not every one. The table has approximately 480,000 clones, about nine tenths seen once; the top ten hold approximately 0.7%. The V and J ends lost 2 bases and 9 bases, in that order; junction bases with no gene match: 5. From germline, CDR1 is SGHDT and CDR2 YYEEEE. This CDR3 comprises 15 residues. Participant ages covered about 18 to 95 years across 24 US areas. Assignment of participants to cohorts was predicated upon participant-reported clinical history. The sample comprised PBMCs or T cells enriched from blood (not recorded which). The chain has TRBV5-6 and TRBJ1-6, with 10 bases aligning to TRBD1. The receptor was isolated from a woman aged 18-29 years who had recovered from COVID-19. The CDR3 nucleotides read TGTGCCAGCAGCTTATGGGACAGGGGTAGTTCACCCCTCCACTTT. Translation: CASSLWDRGSSPLHF.